The 26 T cell receptor beta chains reported below all come from one sample, sequenced in a study of control samples from healthy donors and cancer patients. Generated by immunoSEQ multiplex PCR, the TCRdb table keeps only in-frame clones and is missing some. The sample includes tens of thousands of clones, about nine tenths of them seen just once. The source material was blood. The receptors stem from a woman under 30 in good health.

In nucleotides, the CDR3 is TGTGCCAGCAGCGTAGACGGCAGGTCGAACACTGAAGCTTTCTTT. This encodes CASSVDGRSNTEAFF. The chain joins TRBV9 to TRBJ1-1, with D unresolved. In germline, CDR1 is SGDLS, CDR2 YYNGEE. The CDR3 totals 15 residues. The germline V and J ends were trimmed by 0 bases and 1 base, with 10 bases remaining between them. The full variable domain, in which reference TRBV9 and TRBJ1-1 provide the parts outside the CDR3, is DSGVTQTPKHLITATGQRVTLRCSPRSGDLSVYWYQQSLDQGLQFLIQYYNGEERAKGNILERFSAQQFPDLHSELNLSSLELGDSALYFCASSVDGRSNTEAFFGQGTRLTVV.

This clone was counted only a few times. V gene TRBV2 combines with J gene TRBJ1-4, with D possibly matching TRBD1 (5 bases). Germline V lookup: CDR1 SNHLY, CDR2 FYNNEI. This CDR3 comprises 13 residues. The V and J ends lost 4 bases and 10 bases respectively, with 13 bases between them. The CDR3 here is CASSGGEGGKLFF. The CDR3 coding sequence is TGTGCCAGCAGTGGAGGGGAGGGTGGAAAACTGTTTTTT.

V and J are TRBV2 and TRBJ2-7, with 7 nucleotides matching TRBD2. This CDR3 contains 14 residues. V shed 6 bases and J 4 bases; nucleotides not matched to a gene: 9. Germline-derived CDR1 and CDR2 are SNHLY and FYNNEI. Here the CDR3 DNA reads TGTGCCAGCAGGCCCGGACTAGGGACTTACGAGCAGTACTTC. Encoded protein: CASRPGLGTYEQYF.

The chain combines TRBV12-3 or TRBV12-4 with TRBJ1-1; D unclear. Deletions cut 5 bases from V and 3 bases from J, with 10 bases between. The CDR3 spans 13 residues. CDR3 amino acids: CASSIRPDTEAFF. The DNA of the CDR3 is TGTGCCAGCAGTATTCGACCGGACACTGAAGCTTTCTTT.

This clone was recorded once. The chain is built from TRBV10-1 and TRBJ2-1, with D possibly matching TRBD2 (6 bases). Trimming took 6 bases from V and 0 from J, leaving 12 bases between them. CDR1 is WNHNN and CDR2 is SYGVQD in the germline V gene (reference sequence). The CDR3 covers 15 residues. CDR3 bases: TGCGCCAGCAGCGATTCTAGCGCCTCCTACAATGAGCAGTTCTTC. Translation gives CASSDSSASYNEQFF.

The chain links TRBV28 to TRBJ1-1, with TRBD1 matching over 9 bases. The CDR3 consists of 15 residues. Germline loops: CDR1 MDHEN, CDR2 SYDVKM. V was pared by 6 bases and J by 4 bases, with 9 bases of the junction left unmatched. The CDR3 DNA is TGTGCCAGCAGGCCCGGGACAGGGTGGGTCACTGAAGCTTTCTTT. Translating gives CASRPGTGWVTEAFF.

The genes are TRBV5-1 and TRBJ2-3; unclear D gene. Per germline, CDR1 SGHRS and CDR2 YFSETQ. Deletions cut 0 bases from V and 4 bases from J, with 3 bases between. The CDR3 is 12 amino acids. The CDR3 spells CASSLVPDTQYF. In nucleotides, the CDR3 is TGCGCCAGCAGCTTGGTCCCAGATACGCAGTATTTT. Filled out from reference TRBV5-1 and TRBJ2-3, the complete variable domain reads KAGVTQTPRYLIKTRGQQVTLSCSPISGHRSVSWYQQTPGQGLQFLFEYFSETQRNKGNFPGRFSGRQFSNSRSEMNVSTLELGDSALYLCASSLVPDTQYFGPGTRLTVL.

The chain joins TRBV6-5 to TRBJ2-5; D uncertain. Trimming shortened V by 2 bases and J by 2 bases, and 6 bases separated the two germline ends. Germline CDR1 reads MNHEY; CDR2 reads SVGAGI. The CDR3 loop spans 13 amino acids. CDR3 sequence (DNA): TGTGCCAGCAGTTACCTCGGTCAAGAGACCCAGTACTTC. Its translation: CASSYLGQETQYF.

This sequence joins TRBV6-4 and TRBJ2-3; 10 nucleotides match TRBD2. Trimming took 8 bases from V and 5 from J; bases not matched to a gene: 10. This CDR3 region has 15 residues. Germline V gene sequence: CDR1 MRHNA, CDR2 SNTAGT. CDR3 in amino acids: CASPWLAGEQDTQYF. As DNA, the CDR3 is TGTGCCAGCCCCTGGCTAGCGGGGGAACAAGATACGCAGTATTTT.

This clone was seen only a few times. The genes are TRBV11-2 and TRBJ2-7; TRBD2 might be the D (5 bases). The CDR3 sequence is 17 residues long. Germline V lookup: CDR1 SGHAT, CDR2 FQNNGV. V gave up 5 bases and J gave up 2 bases, with 22 bases separating them. CDR3 sequence (DNA): TGTGCCAGCAGCCGGGGATCTACCTGGGGTGAAGCCTACGAGCAGTACTTC. It codes for CASSRGSTWGEAYEQYF.

The rearrangement uses TRBV5-1 and TRBJ1-1, with no clear D. This CDR3 contains 13 residues. The V gene lost 7 bases and the J gene lost 0 bases, with 10 bases spanning the gap. CDR1 and CDR2 (germline): SGHRS, YFSETQ. CDR3 nucleotide sequence: TGCGCCAGCGGCTACAGCATGAACACTGAAGCTTTCTTT. This sequence encodes CASGYSMNTEAFF. Variable domain in full (rest from reference TRBV5-1 and TRBJ1-1): KAGVTQTPRYLIKTRGQQVTLSCSPISGHRSVSWYQQTPGQGLQFLFEYFSETQRNKGNFPGRFSGRQFSNSRSEMNVSTLELGDSALYLCASGYSMNTEAFFGQGTRLTVV.

The chain has TRBV10-2 and TRBJ2-1, with 11 bases that match TRBD2. In germline, CDR1 is WSHSY, CDR2 SAAADI. The CDR3 length is 20 residues. V trimming: 3 bases; J trimming: 2 bases; junction bases outside the gene matches: 15. The CDR3: CASSEEWLAGGQPPYNEQFF. The CDR3 DNA follows: TGCGCCAGCAGTGAAGAATGGCTAGCGGGGGGACAACCCCCCTACAATGAGCAGTTCTTC.

The rearrangement joins TRBV19 to TRBJ1-2, with D possibly being TRBD1 (5 bases). Germline values: CDR1 LNHDA, CDR2 SQIVND (reference sequence). V was shortened by 6 bases and J by 6 bases, with 17 bases between the two germline ends. CDR3 length: 14 residues. The CDR3 sequence is CASRLGGAGDGYTF. For the CDR3, the DNA is TGTGCCAGTAGACTCGGCGGGGCAGGCGATGGCTACACCTTC.

The genes are TRBV6-5 and TRBJ1-6; 10 bases match TRBD1. Germline CDR1 and CDR2: MNHEY and SVGAGI. Unmatched junction bases numbered 6, after V lost 7 bases and J lost 9 bases. CDR3 size: 14 residues. CDR3 coding DNA: TGTGCCAGCACCCTGACAGGGGGCAGTTCACCCCTCCACTTT. Residues: CASTLTGGSSPLHF.

CDR3 region: CSVHSGGSGANVLTF. As DNA, the CDR3 is TGCAGCGTCCACTCGGGAGGCTCTGGGGCCAACGTCCTGACTTTC. The chain couples TRBV29-1 to TRBJ2-6; 7 positions match TRBD2. The CDR3 has 15 amino acids. Germline loops: CDR1 SQVTM, CDR2 ANQGSEA. The V gene end was trimmed by 6 bases and the J gene end by 0 bases; junction bases not matched to a gene: 5.

The chain joins TRBV5-1 to TRBJ2-7; weak D call: TRBD2 (7 bases). The germline V and J ends were trimmed by 7 bases and 0 bases, with 11 bases remaining between them. The CDR3 extends over 13 amino acids. Germline CDR1 reads SGHRS; CDR2 reads YFSETQ. The CDR3 sequence: CASQRDNSYEQYF. CDR3 in DNA: TGCGCCAGCCAGCGGGACAACTCCTACGAGCAGTACTTC.

The V and J genes are TRBV5-6 and TRBJ1-2; 9 bases map to TRBD1. The CDR3 is 18 residues long. From germline, CDR1 is SGHDT and CDR2 YYEEEE. V lost 4 bases to trimming and J lost 0 bases; unmatched junction nucleotides: 13. The CDR3 protein is CASSGNRDREFSNYGYTF. The CDR3, as DNA: TGTGCCAGCAGCGGGAACCGGGACAGGGAATTCTCTAACTATGGCTACACCTTC.

This CDR3 is CASNTQGRVTTNEKLFF. In nucleotides, the CDR3 is TGCGCCAGCAACACTCAGGGGAGGGTTACAACTAATGAAAAACTGTTTTTT. The chain has TRBV10-2 and TRBJ1-4, with D tentatively TRBD1 (6 bases). The CDR3 has 17 residues. V shed 7 bases and J shed 0 bases, with 18 bases lying between them. Germline lookup yields CDR1 WSHSY and CDR2 SAAADI.

V is TRBV6-2 or TRBV6-3 and J is TRBJ1-1; D unclear. In germline, CDR1 is MNHEY, CDR2 SVGEGT. V gave up 6 bases and J gave up 6 bases, with 20 bases separating them. This CDR3 has 15 residues. This CDR3 is CASSGPGGRTPEAFF. CDR3 nucleotides: TGTGCCAGCAGCGGCCCCGGCGGGCGCACCCCTGAAGCTTTCTTT.

The rearrangement joins TRBV15 to TRBJ2-5, with 8 bases lining up with TRBD2. From germline, CDR1 is LNHNV and CDR2 YYDKDF (reference sequence). Losses at the gene ends were 3 bases for V and 4 bases for J; bases not matched to a gene: 10. This CDR3 spans 16 amino acids. The CDR3 DNA sequence: TGTGCCACCAGCAGGAGTTTAGCGGGGTCGGGAGAGACCCAGTACTTC. Encoded protein: CATSRSLAGSGETQYF.

This clone was seen a few times. The chain recombines TRBV7-9 with TRBJ1-4; D is unresolved. The V gene's germline CDR1 is SEHNR and CDR2 FQNEAQ (reference sequence). The CDR3 spans 16 residues. Trimming took off 4 bases at V and 4 bases at J, with 16 bases between the two ends. This CDR3 reads CASSYTRVQVNEKLFF. The CDR3 DNA follows: TGTGCCAGCAGCTACACGAGGGTCCAGGTTAATGAAAAACTGTTTTTT.

The chain employs TRBV4-1 and TRBJ1-1; D not certain. The CDR3 is made up of 14 amino acids. Germline loops: CDR1 MGHRA, CDR2 YSYEKL. V lost 2 bases to trimming and J lost 0 bases, with 7 bases between them. The CDR3 sequence is CASSQQPMNTEAFF. CDR3 sequence (DNA): TGCGCCAGCAGCCAACAGCCAATGAACACTGAAGCTTTCTTT.

The chain couples TRBV4-1 to TRBJ1-5; D possibly corresponds to TRBD1 (6 bases). Trimming cost V 4 bases and J 0 bases, with 13 bases left between them. Germline V CDR1 and CDR2: MGHRA, YSYEKL. This CDR3 comprises 16 residues. The CDR3 DNA reads TGCGCCAGCAGCCCTGGGGGGGCTGATAGCAATCAGCCCCAGCATTTT. Translating gives CASSPGGADSNQPQHF.

This clone showed up just once. The chain recombines TRBV2 with TRBJ1-2; 7 nucleotides agree with TRBD1. The germline V gene encodes CDR1 SNHLY and CDR2 FYNNEI. The CDR3 covers 13 residues. J lost 5 bases, V lost 6 bases, and 6 bases had no gene match. For the CDR3, the DNA is TGTGCCAGCAGCATGGGACAGAAGTATGGCTACACCTTC. Encoded protein: CASSMGQKYGYTF. The variable domain in full, completed from reference TRBV2 and TRBJ1-2, reads EPEVTQTPSHQVTQMGQEVILRCVPISNHLYFYWYRQILGQKVEFLVSFYNNEISEKSEIFDDQFSVERPDGSNFTLKIRSTKLEDSAMYFCASSMGQKYGYTFGSGTRLTVV.

The chain employs TRBV5-6 and TRBJ1-4; no firm D call. CDR1 is SGHDT and CDR2 is YYEEEE in the germline V gene. This CDR3 region has 15 residues. V lost 4 bases, J lost 8 bases, and 18 bases lay in between. Here the CDR3 DNA reads TGTGCCAGCAGCGTGGTGGGATTTACCGGGGAAAAACTGTTTTTT. Its protein is CASSVVGFTGEKLFF.

The CDR3 loop reads CASSLTLAGGTETQYF. The CDR3 nucleotides read TGTGCCAGCAGCTTAACACTAGCGGGGGGCACGGAGACCCAGTACTTC. V is TRBV7-3 and J is TRBJ2-5; 12 bases align to TRBD2. This CDR3 region has 16 residues. The V and J ends lost 0 bases and 5 bases, in that order; junction bases with no gene match: 4. Germline CDR1 reads SGHTA; CDR2 reads FQGTGA.